Listed here are 28 T cell receptor beta chains from one sample, sequenced in a study of CD8+ T cells in alopecia areata. After isolation, RNA underwent reverse transcription to generate cDNA as the sequencing template. The protocol was immunoSEQ multiplex PCR, while the TCRdb copy is restricted to in-frame clones and leaves out a portion. This sample has 150,000 to 200,000 clones, with approximately 60% found just once. The sequencing sample was made of CD4+ T cells sorted from blood. The receptors were sampled from a human donor in good health.

The chain recombines TRBV29-1 with TRBJ1-2; D remains ambiguous. Deletions cut 7 bases from V and 7 bases from J, with 13 bases between. The CDR3 runs to 11 residues. Germline values: CDR1 SQVTM, CDR2 ANQGSEA. The chain's CDR3 is CSAPGIRGYTF. The CDR3 DNA reads TGCAGCGCCCCGGGGATTCGTGGCTACACCTTC.

V usage is TRBV11-2 and J usage is TRBJ1-1; TRBD1 is a possible D gene (5 bases). The CDR3 runs to 14 residues. The V gene's germline CDR1 is SGHAT and CDR2 FQNNGV. Trimming removed 3 bases from V and 10 bases from J, with 18 bases in between. The CDR3: CASSLAPGGMGAFF. CDR3 coding DNA: TGTGCCAGCAGCTTGGCACCGGGGGGAATGGGAGCTTTCTTT.

V and J are TRBV6-4 and TRBJ2-2; D is possibly TRBD1 or TRBD2 (5 bases each). The V end was cut by 8 bases, the J end by 5 bases, with 18 bases between. This CDR3 has 15 amino acids. Germline CDR1 reads MRHNA; CDR2 reads SNTAGT. The CDR3 nucleotides are TGTGCCAGCTCGTCCGGCCCGGGACGAACCGGGGAGCTGTTTTTT. This sequence encodes CASSSGPGRTGELFF.

This clone has just a few counts. V usage is TRBV4-1 and J usage is TRBJ2-3; TRBD2 agrees at 7 bases. Trimming removed 1 base from V and 5 bases from J; junction bases left unmatched: 12. The CDR3 consists of 17 residues. Germline V lookup: CDR1 MGHRA, CDR2 YSYEKL. CDR3 nucleotides: TGCGCCAGCAGCCAAGTAAGCATGAGACTAGCAGGAGATACGCAGTATTTT. It specifies CASSQVSMRLAGDTQYF.

In its sample, this clone was seen a few times. The chain uses TRBV6-6 and TRBJ2-5, with TRBD1 identical over 7 bases. V dropped 2 bases and J dropped 9; count of bases not matched to a gene: 6. The CDR3 is 13 residues long. The germline V gene has CDR1 MNHNY and CDR2 SVGAGI (reference sequence). CDR3 nucleotides: TGTGCCAGCAGTTACGCGACAGGGATGGCCCAGTACTTC. This sequence encodes CASSYATGMAQYF.

The chain uses TRBV11-3 and TRBJ2-1; 11 nucleotides align to TRBD2. Germline loops: CDR1 SGHNT, CDR2 YENEEA. V was clipped by 5 bases and J by 7 bases; unmatched bases: 4. The CDR3 length is 14 residues. CDR3 DNA: TGTGCCAGCAGCCCCGGGACTAGCGGTAATGAGCAGTTCTTC. It is translated as CASSPGTSGNEQFF.

The V gene is TRBV2, the J gene TRBJ1-5; the match to TRBD1 covers 9 bases. The trim removed 7 bases at V and 8 bases at J, leaving 6 bases unmatched. There are 13 residues in the CDR3. Germline CDR1 SNHLY, CDR2 FYNNEI. CDR3 in amino acids: CASNDRGREPQHF. The CDR3 DNA is TGTGCCAGCAATGACAGGGGGAGGGAGCCCCAGCATTTT.

The chain uses TRBV30 and TRBJ1-5; TRBD1 matches 7 bases. Germline CDR1 reads GTSNPN; CDR2 reads SVGIG (reference sequence). The J segment lost 5 bases and the V segment lost 3 bases, leaving 4 bases of the junction unmatched. The CDR3 has 13 residues. CDR3 coding DNA: TGTGCCTGGAGGGGACAGCTCCATCAGCCCCAGCATTTT. Amino acid sequence: CAWRGQLHQPQHF.

The rearrangement uses TRBV9 and TRBJ2-3; 9 nucleotides agree with TRBD2. V was clipped by 4 bases and J by 1 base; unmatched bases: 4. This CDR3 is 15 amino acids long. Germline CDR1 is SGDLS and CDR2 is YYNGEE. The CDR3 DNA reads TGTGCCAGCAGCCCCCGGACTAGCGGCACAGATACGCAGTATTTT. Its protein product is CASSPRTSGTDTQYF.

This clone was observed a handful of times. Other DNA variants within this sample encode the same CDR3. This sequence joins TRBV20-1 and TRBJ2-5; D ambiguous. Germline V lookup: CDR1 DFQATT, CDR2 SNEGSKA (reference sequence). V lost 1 base and J 5 bases, leaving 5 bases between the germline ends. This CDR3 region has 11 residues. CDR3 bases: TGCAGTGCTAGAGTCGGGGAGACCCAGTACTTC. Its protein is CSARVGETQYF.

The chain couples TRBV6-5 to TRBJ1-2, with TRBD1 identical over 8 bases. Germline V gene sequence: CDR1 MNHEY, CDR2 SVGAGI. The CDR3 sequence is 14 residues long. After removal of 6 bases from V and 7 bases from J, the junction contained 10 bases not matched to a gene. CDR3 nucleotides: TGTGCCAGCAGACCCGGACAGGGTGCGCGTGGCTACACCTTC. It translates to CASRPGQGARGYTF.

The chain links TRBV9 to TRBJ2-2; D perhaps matches TRBD2 (6 bases). This CDR3 contains 15 residues. V was shortened by 5 bases and J by 2 bases, with 13 bases between the two germline ends. Germline CDR1 SGDLS, CDR2 YYNGEE. The CDR3 region is CASSPQRVNTGELFF. As DNA, the CDR3 is TGTGCCAGCAGTCCCCAGCGGGTTAACACCGGGGAGCTGTTTTTT.

The chain carries TRBV4-1 and TRBJ2-5; 8 positions agree with TRBD2. Germline V gene data show CDR1 as MGHRA and CDR2 as YSYEKL. The length of the CDR3 is 15 residues. V lost 4 bases, J lost 5 bases, and 9 bases stayed unmatched. CDR3 nucleotide sequence: TGCGCCAGCAGCCTTAGCGGGACAAGCTGGGAGACCCAGTACTTC. Protein product: CASSLSGTSWETQYF.

This clone was counted a few times. The same CDR3 is also encoded by other DNA sequences in this sample. The chain combines TRBV5-1 with TRBJ2-7; 7 bases match TRBD1. Germline CDR1 SGHRS, CDR2 YFSETQ. The CDR3 is 12 residues long. Trimming at V came to 0 bases and at J to 6 bases, leaving 0 bases not matched to a gene. DNA of the CDR3: TGCGCCAGCAGCTTGGACAGGGGCGAGCAGTACTTC. Protein sequence: CASSLDRGEQYF. Looking up the rest from reference TRBV5-1 and TRBJ2-7 gives the full variable domain: KAGVTQTPRYLIKTRGQQVTLSCSPISGHRSVSWYQQTPGQGLQFLFEYFSETQRNKGNFPGRFSGRQFSNSRSEMNVSTLELGDSALYLCASSLDRGEQYFGPGTRLTVT.

The sample holds a few counts of this clone. This chain links TRBV21-1 with TRBJ1-5. TRBV21-1 is deemed a pseudogene. The CDR3 consists of 18 residues. CDR3 nucleotides: TGTGCCAGCAGCAAGGAAGTAAACCTGGAGGAGACCAATCAGCCCCAGCATTTT. Translating it yields CASSKEVNLEETNQPQHF.

The chain is built from TRBV5-1 and TRBJ2-6; D unclear. The CDR3 extends over 14 amino acids. With 2 bases removed from V and 4 bases from J, the gap between germline ends came to 7 bases. Per germline, CDR1 SGHRS and CDR2 YFSETQ. The DNA for the CDR3 is TGCGCCAGCAGCTTCCTCGCCGGGGCCAACGTCCTGACTTTC. It encodes CASSFLAGANVLTF.

The chain couples TRBV29-1 to TRBJ2-6, with D hard to call. CDR3 length: 11 residues. Germline V CDR1 and CDR2: SQVTM, ANQGSEA. V lost 4 bases, J lost 13 bases, and 11 bases lay in between. CDR3 protein: CSVVLGTVLTF. The CDR3 nucleotides are TGCAGCGTTGTACTGGGAACAGTCCTGACTTTC.

This clone came up a few times. The CDR3: CASRGQGNTEAFF. DNA for the CDR3: TGTGCCAGTAGGGGACAGGGGAACACTGAAGCTTTCTTT. The chain combines TRBV19 with TRBJ1-1; 9 bases align to TRBD1. The CDR3 has 13 amino acids. CDR1 and CDR2 (germline): LNHDA, SQIVND (reference sequence). Trimming removed 6 bases from V and 1 base from J; junction bases left unmatched: 0. The full variable domain, rest sourced from reference TRBV19 and TRBJ1-1, is DGGITQSPKYLFRKEGQNVTLSCEQNLNHDAMYWYRQDPGQGLRLIYYSQIVNDFQKGDIAEGYSVSREKKESFPLTVTSAQKNPTAFYLCASRGQGNTEAFFGQGTRLTVV.

J is TRBJ2-5 and V is TRBV5-6, with D possibly TRBD1 on 5 matching bases. The DNA matches TRBJ2-7 better at its end, which makes the J call doubtful. From germline, CDR1 is SGHDT and CDR2 YYEEEE. This CDR3 comprises 12 residues. CDR3 residues: CASSLVGDEQYF. The CDR3 DNA sequence: TGTGCCAGCAGCTTGGTAGGGGACGAGCAGTACTTC.

The rearrangement links TRBV29-1 to TRBJ2-1; the D is unclear. This CDR3 spans 15 amino acids. V shed 3 bases and J shed 0 bases, with 12 bases lying between them. The germline CDR1 and CDR2 sequences are SQVTM and ANQGSEA. The CDR3, as DNA: TGCAGCGTTGATGGGCGTTTGAGCTCCTACAATGAGCAGTTCTTC. This codes for CSVDGRLSSYNEQFF.

This clone has just a few counts. The same CDR3 can be traced to other DNA sequences in this sample. CDR3 in amino acids: CSASGFSTDTQYF. CDR3 sequence (DNA): TGCAGCGCCTCGGGATTTAGCACAGATACGCAGTATTTT. J is TRBJ2-3 and V is TRBV29-1; maybe TRBD2 (5 bases). Germline V gene data show CDR1 as SQVTM and CDR2 as ANQGSEA. The CDR3 is 13 amino acids. Trimming shortened V by 7 bases and J by 0 bases, and 11 bases separated the two germline ends.

This clone was counted between two and nine times. This chain links TRBV29-1 with TRBJ2-3; D gene ambiguous. Germline-derived CDR1 and CDR2 are SQVTM and ANQGSEA. V lost 6 bases and J lost 0, with 10 bases in between. The CDR3 spans 13 residues. The CDR3 region is CSVSSGSTDTQYF. Here the CDR3 DNA reads TGCAGCGTCAGTAGTGGAAGCACAGATACGCAGTATTTT.

The chain joins TRBV7-9 to TRBJ2-2; D is unresolved. There are 13 residues in the CDR3. Germline V gene data show CDR1 as SEHNR and CDR2 as FQNEAQ (reference sequence). Trimming stripped 5 bases from V and 3 bases from J, with 7 bases between. CDR3: CASSLLYTGELFF. The CDR3 DNA reads as TGTGCCAGCAGCCTGCTTTACACCGGGGAGCTGTTTTTT. Variable domain in full (rest from reference TRBV7-9 and TRBJ2-2): DTGVSQNPRHKITKRGQNVTFRCDPISEHNRLYWYRQTLGQGPEFLTYFQNEAQLEKSRLLSDRFSAERPKGSFSTLEIQRTEQGDSAMYLCASSLLYTGELFFGEGSRLTVL.

The chain carries TRBV6-5 and TRBJ2-5; the match to TRBD1 covers 11 bases. CDR3 length: 15 residues. Germline-derived CDR1 and CDR2 are MNHEY and SVGAGI. Trimming at V came to 8 bases and at J to 2 bases, leaving 7 bases not matched to a gene. CDR3 amino acids: CASGYGTGGQETQYF. CDR3 sequence (DNA): TGTGCCAGCGGATACGGGACAGGGGGGCAAGAGACCCAGTACTTC.

V is TRBV30 and J is TRBJ2-3; D call uncertain. The CDR3 length is 13 residues. Germline CDR1 and CDR2: GTSNPN and SVGIG (reference sequence). This CDR3 is CAVALDGTDTQYF. The CDR3 region has the DNA TGTGCTGTAGCCCTAGATGGCACAGATACGCAGTATTTT.

The genes are TRBV7-9 and TRBJ1-1, with D possibly TRBD1 on 5 matching bases. Trimming took off 5 bases at V and 4 bases at J, with 8 bases between the two ends. Germline CDR1 and CDR2: SEHNR and FQNEAQ (reference sequence). This CDR3 region has 12 residues. The CDR3 region has the DNA TGTGCCAGCAGCCCAGGGTTCACTGAAGCTTTCTTT. Translation: CASSPGFTEAFF.

This rearrangement joins TRBV29-1 to TRBJ2-5, with a tentative D call TRBD1 (5 bases). V gave up 3 bases and J gave up 3 bases, with 11 bases separating them. Germline V gene sequence: CDR1 SQVTM, CDR2 ANQGSEA. CDR3 length: 13 amino acids. The CDR3 DNA follows: TGCAGCGTTGATAGGGGATCTAAAGAGACCCAGTACTTC. Its protein product is CSVDRGSKETQYF.

CDR3 loop: CASSPGLSGANVLTF. The CDR3 DNA sequence: TGTGCCAGCTCACCTGGACTCTCTGGGGCCAACGTCCTGACTTTC. The gene calls are TRBV18 and TRBJ2-6, with a tentative D call TRBD2 (5 bases). Germline CDR1 and CDR2: KGHSH and LQKENI. CDR3 length equals 15 residues. The V end was cut by 3 bases, the J end by 0 bases, with 6 bases between.